This entry lists 5 T cell receptor beta chains sequenced from one sample in a study of identical twins. TCRdb used MiXCR to reprocess the 5' RACE reads, holding one entry per CDR3 protein. The sample consists of approximately 700,000 distinct CDR3 sequences, 5.5% to 6.5% of them appearing once. The source material was naive T cells sorted from blood. These receptors were obtained from a man aged 18-30 years in good health.

The chain has TRBV11-2 and TRBJ2-6; no reliable D call. CDR1 is SGHAT, CDR2 FQNNGV, per germline. Between the trimmed V and J ends, which lost 0 bases and 3 bases, there was a span of 6 bases. The CDR3 runs 15 residues. CDR3 nucleotides: TGTGCCAGCAGCTTAGAAGTTCATGGGGCCAACGTCCTGACTTTC. Protein sequence: CASSLEVHGANVLTF.

This chain connects TRBV20-1 to TRBJ2-2; D is possibly TRBD1 or TRBD2 (5 bases each). Trimming shortened V by 0 bases and J by 5 bases, and 7 bases separated the two germline ends. Germline V gene lookup returns CDR1 DFQATT and CDR2 SNEGSKA (reference sequence). The CDR3 consists of 13 residues. Here the CDR3 reads CSARERGTGELFF. For the CDR3, the DNA is TGCAGTGCTAGAGAGAGGGGTACCGGGGAGCTGTTTTTT.

In its sample, this clonotype was seen many times. The genes are TRBV11-3 and TRBJ1-2, with no clear D. CDR3 length equals 14 residues. Germline V gene lookup returns CDR1 SGHNT and CDR2 YENEEA. Trimming left V 0 bases short and J 2 bases short, with 7 bases between. CDR3 protein: CASSLESGNYGYTF. As DNA, the CDR3 is TGTGCCAGCAGCTTAGAGAGCGGGAACTATGGCTACACCTTC.

This clonotype was counted many times. The rearrangement links TRBV20-1 to TRBJ1-2; D possibly corresponds to TRBD1 (6 bases). This CDR3 region has 11 residues. The V end was cut by 3 bases, the J end by 8 bases, with 10 bases between. Germline V gives CDR1 DFQATT, CDR2 SNEGSKA (reference sequence). CDR3: CSASGGLGYTF. CDR3 bases: TGCAGTGCTAGCGGGGGGCTGGGCTACACCTTC.

A few counts support this clonotype. This chain uses TRBV20-1 with TRBJ1-1; D gene ambiguous. CDR3 length: 12 amino acids. Germline loops: CDR1 DFQATT, CDR2 SNEGSKA (reference sequence). V lost 6 bases and J 5 bases, leaving 13 bases between the germline ends. The DNA for the CDR3 is TGCAGTGCGCTCCAGACGGCTACTGAAGCTTTCTTT. Its protein product is CSALQTATEAFF.